This T cell receptor (beta chain) was captured by sequencing in a study of cytomegalovirus exposure and HLA in healthy donors. Trimming at V came to 0 bases and at J to 6 bases, leaving 8 bases not matched to a gene. Germline V CDR1 and CDR2: LGHNA, YNFKEQ. The CDR3 spans 16 residues. In its sample, this clone was seen a few times. The study ran its PCR with 60 Vbeta and 13 Jbeta primers. Repertoires were generated with immunoSEQ multiplex PCR, while TCRdb's copy carries only in-frame clones and drops some. The profile shows 110,000 to 150,000 clones, around 72% of them singletons. The sample taken for sequencing was PBMCs. V gene TRBV4-2 combines with J gene TRBJ1-1; the match to TRBD1 covers 9 bases. The origin of this receptor is a man aged 18 to 30 in good health and CMV-seropositive. CDR3 sequence reads: CASSQEETGGDAEAFF. DNA of the CDR3: TGTGCCAGCAGCCAAGAGGAGACAGGGGGGGATGCTGAAGCTTTCTTT.